One sample yielded the 13 T cell receptor beta chains listed below, sequenced in a study of blood T cell repertoires in COVID-19. Measured with immunoSEQ multiplex PCR; TCRdb has only the in-frame clones, and not every one. The sample lists over 30,000 clones, 88% seen once, with over 11% in the top ten. Sequenced: peripheral blood. Receptors originate from a human donor with active COVID-19. The donor label of this sample is uncertain.

The J gene is TRBJ2-7, the V gene TRBV7-2, with D maybe TRBD2 (7 bases). The V gene lost 1 base and the J gene lost 5 bases, with 15 bases spanning the gap. The CDR3 covers 15 residues. Germline CDR1 and CDR2: SGHTA and FQGNSA. The CDR3 spells CASSLVGGLKDEQYF. CDR3 coding DNA: TGTGCCAGCAGCTTAGTCGGGGGGCTTAAGGACGAGCAGTACTTC.

The chain couples TRBV5-4 to TRBJ2-5; 8 nucleotides line up with TRBD2. The CDR3 has 16 amino acids. The junction had 8 bases not matched to a gene; V was cut back by 0 bases and J by 4 bases. The germline CDR1 and CDR2 sequences are SGHNT and YYREEE (reference sequence). CDR3 DNA: TGTGCCAGCAGCTTGGTTGCGGGGGGTCCGGCAGAGACCCAGTACTTC. Its protein is CASSLVAGGPAETQYF.

This clone was counted once. The CDR3 region is CASSPLDSSNTEAFF. The CDR3 nucleotides read TGTGCCAGCTCACCACTGGACAGTTCGAACACTGAAGCTTTCTTT. The rearrangement links TRBV18 to TRBJ1-1; the D gene is possibly TRBD1 (6 bases). Germline CDR1 and CDR2: KGHSH and LQKENI. Trimming took 1 base from V and 1 from J, leaving 10 bases between them. This CDR3 has 15 amino acids.

This clone appeared a single time. The chain couples TRBV11-2 to TRBJ2-7; D gene uncertain. V lost 5 bases, J lost 0 bases, and 8 bases lay in between. The CDR3 consists of 13 residues. CDR1 and CDR2 from the germline V gene are SGHAT and FQNNGV. This chain's CDR3 is CASSAAASYEQYF. Written as DNA, the CDR3 is TGTGCCAGCAGCGCCGCGGCCTCCTACGAGCAGTACTTC.

The chain combines TRBV24-1 with TRBJ2-5; 11 positions agree with TRBD1. This CDR3 is 15 amino acids long. The J segment lost 5 bases and the V segment lost 5 bases, leaving 6 bases of the junction unmatched. Germline V gene sequence: CDR1 KGHDR, CDR2 SFDVKD. CDR3 amino acids: CATSATGTGGETQYF. Here the CDR3 DNA reads TGTGCCACCAGTGCCACCGGGACAGGGGGTGAGACCCAGTACTTC.

V gene TRBV6-1 combines with J gene TRBJ1-2, with TRBD1 as a possible D gene (5 bases). Germline V lookup: CDR1 MNHNS, CDR2 SASEGT. V lost 3 bases and J lost 8, with 16 bases in between. The CDR3 is 14 residues long. CDR3 coding DNA: TGTGCCAGCAGTGAGGGTACCAGGGCTGGGGGCTACACCTTC. This translates into CASSEGTRAGGYTF.

The genes are TRBV6-5 and TRBJ1-5, with D possibly being TRBD1 (6 bases). The CDR3 loop spans 14 amino acids. Trimming shortened V by 2 bases and J by 6 bases, and 11 bases separated the two germline ends. The germline CDR1 and CDR2 sequences are MNHEY and SVGAGI. CDR3 sequence: CASSYTGMGQPQHF. The CDR3 DNA reads as TGTGCCAGCAGTTACACAGGGATGGGTCAGCCCCAGCATTTT.

A single count supports this clone. The genes are TRBV18 and TRBJ2-6, with 8 bases lining up with TRBD1. The CDR3 totals 18 residues. The V gene end was trimmed by 6 bases and the J gene end by 0 bases; junction bases not matched to a gene: 10. Germline values: CDR1 KGHSH, CDR2 LQKENI. The CDR3 is CASSPVQGAFSGANVLTF. CDR3 in DNA: TGTGCCAGCTCCCCAGTCCAGGGGGCCTTCTCTGGGGCCAACGTCCTGACTTTC. Using reference TRBV18 and TRBJ2-6 for the parts outside the CDR3, the full variable domain is NAGVMQNPRHLVRRRGQEARLRCSPMKGHSHVYWYRQLPEEGLKFMVYLQKENIIDESGMPKERFSAEFPKEGPSILRIQQVVRGDSAAYFCASSPVQGAFSGANVLTFGAGSRLTVL.

This chain uses TRBV20-1 with TRBJ2-5, with TRBD1 as a possible D gene (5 bases). Germline V gene data show CDR1 as DFQATT and CDR2 as SNEGSKA (reference sequence). CDR3 length: 15 amino acids. V gave up 3 bases and J gave up 4 bases, with 18 bases separating them. The DNA of the CDR3 is TGCAGTGCTAGTATGGCAGGGCTTGGTGGAGAGACCCAGTACTTC. Its protein product is CSASMAGLGGETQYF.

This clone was counted a single time. The rearrangement links TRBV18 to TRBJ2-2; D remains unclear. The ends were cut back, 3 bases at V and 1 base at J, with 6 bases in the middle. CDR3 length: 14 residues. Germline V gene data show CDR1 as KGHSH and CDR2 as LQKENI. The CDR3 region has the DNA TGTGCCAGCTCACCTTTGCGGAACACCGGGGAGCTGTTTTTT. It yields the protein CASSPLRNTGELFF. Variable domain in full (rest from reference TRBV18 and TRBJ2-2): NAGVMQNPRHLVRRRGQEARLRCSPMKGHSHVYWYRQLPEEGLKFMVYLQKENIIDESGMPKERFSAEFPKEGPSILRIQQVVRGDSAAYFCASSPLRNTGELFFGEGSRLTVL.

The genes are TRBV6-5 and TRBJ1-3; D uncertain. Germline V lookup: CDR1 MNHEY, CDR2 SVGAGI. Trimming took off 6 bases at V and 6 bases at J, with 6 bases between the two ends. The length of the CDR3 is 11 residues. CDR3 in DNA: TGTGCCAGCAGCCAACTAAACACCATATATTTT. Amino acids: CASSQLNTIYF.

This chain joins TRBV19 and TRBJ2-1, with 9 bases fitting TRBD1. Germline V gene sequence: CDR1 LNHDA, CDR2 SQIVND (reference sequence). The CDR3 has 15 amino acids. Germline trimming cut 7 bases from V and 7 bases from J; bases unmatched to any gene: 11. Written as DNA, the CDR3 is TGTGCCAGTACCTTAACCGCCGGGACAGGGAATGAGCAGTTCTTC. Encoded protein: CASTLTAGTGNEQFF.

In this sample, this clone turned up once. The rearrangement uses TRBV7-9 and TRBJ2-7; 9 bases align to TRBD1. This CDR3 contains 16 residues. Germline values: CDR1 SEHNR, CDR2 FQNEAQ (reference sequence). After removal of 5 bases from V and 2 bases from J, the junction contained 10 bases not matched to a gene. CDR3 sequence (DNA): TGTGCCAGCAGCAATCCACAGGGGGCGCAAACCTACGAGCAGTACTTC. It yields the protein CASSNPQGAQTYEQYF.